Each of the 30 T cell receptor beta chains below was sequenced from the same sample in a study of Ad26.COV2.S vaccination and SARS-CoV-2 variants (dated by TCRdb to the early 2020s). The library was made by the immunoSEQ multiplex PCR assay. TCRdb carries this immuneACCESS record with in-frame sequences only. Its versions omit some clonotypes, under half of them owing to an unresolved V gene in the studies checked, with the rest unexplained. The sample table lists about 350,000 clones, 85% to 90% of them with a count of one. The top ten constitute 5% of the sample. The intended sense of this specimen's treatment or condition label: around 19 received Ad26.COV2.S at low or high dose, single or two shots; about 5 received placebo; per-sample allocation not given. Repertoires of vaccine and placebo recipients were sequenced from samples taken on day 63 after the first injection. The sample was peripheral blood, taken in a trial of Ad26.COV2.S vaccine versus placebo. The receptors were sampled from a person between 18 and 60 years old who received the Ad26.COV2.S COVID-19 vaccine or a placebo.

This clone appeared once. CDR3: CASSEALDRLVVAKNIQYF. The CDR3 nucleotides are TGTGCCAGCAGTGAAGCCTTGGACAGATTGGTAGTAGCCAAAAACATTCAGTACTTC. The gene calls are TRBV2 and TRBJ2-4; D might be TRBD1 (6 bases). The CDR3 extends over 19 amino acids. The V gene's germline CDR1 is SNHLY and CDR2 FYNNEI. The germline V and J ends were trimmed by 0 bases and 0 bases, with 18 bases remaining between them.

The V call is TRBV30, the J call TRBJ1-5; unclear D gene. The CDR3 covers 14 residues. Trimming removed 3 bases from V and 3 bases from J, with 12 bases in between. Per the germline V gene, CDR1 is GTSNPN and CDR2 is SVGIG (reference sequence). The CDR3 nucleotides are TGTGCCTGGAGGTTGGTTCAGTTCAATCAGCCCCAGCATTTT. The encoded protein is CAWRLVQFNQPQHF.

The chain is built from TRBV21-1 and TRBJ2-5; the table assigns TRBD1, which was not confirmed against the DNA. TRBV21-1 is tagged as a pseudogene. The CDR3 is made up of 18 amino acids. In DNA form, the CDR3 reads TGTGCCAGCAGCAGAACTTTTCCTCGACAGGGGGCACAGGAGACCCAGTACTTC. Encoded protein: CASSRTFPRQGAQETQYF.

The chain combines TRBV3-1 (or the pseudogene TRBV3-2) with TRBJ1-5; perhaps TRBD1 as D (5 bases). Looked up from germline, CDR1 is LGHDT and CDR2 is YNNKEL (reference sequence). V was shortened by 4 bases and J by 7 bases, with 11 bases between the two germline ends. The CDR3 sequence is 13 residues long. The CDR3: CASSPKGDQPQHF. The CDR3 DNA reads TGTGCCAGCAGCCCCAAAGGGGACCAGCCCCAGCATTTT.

J is TRBJ2-2 and V is TRBV9, with 12 bases fitting TRBD2. The germline V gene has CDR1 SGDLS and CDR2 YYNGEE. Trimming removed 0 bases from V and 6 bases from J; junction bases left unmatched: 12. The CDR3 has 19 amino acids. The CDR3 DNA reads as TGTGCCAGCAGCGTAGCATGGATGACTAGCGGGAGTAGCGCCGGGGAGCTGTTTTTT. This sequence encodes CASSVAWMTSGSSAGELFF.

The genes are TRBV27 and TRBJ2-7; tentatively, D is TRBD1 (6 bases). The CDR3 totals 14 residues. CDR1 MNHEY and CDR2 SMNVEV come from the germline V gene (reference sequence). V lost 6 bases and J 2 bases, leaving 14 bases between the germline ends. The CDR3, as DNA: TGTGCCAGCAGCATCCAGACAGGCCCCTACGAGCAGTACTTC. This gives the protein CASSIQTGPYEQYF.

The rearrangement uses TRBV6-5 and TRBJ1-2; a possible D gene is TRBD1 (6 bases). V gave up 6 bases and J gave up 0 bases, with 11 bases separating them. The germline V gene has CDR1 MNHEY and CDR2 SVGAGI. CDR3 length equals 14 residues. As DNA, the CDR3 is TGTGCCAGCAGCCCGGACAGAACTAACTATGGCTACACCTTC. Translating gives CASSPDRTNYGYTF.

V and J are TRBV9 and TRBJ2-5; perhaps TRBD2 as D (6 bases). CDR3 length: 19 residues. Trimming shortened V by 5 bases and J by 2 bases, and 28 bases separated the two germline ends. Germline values: CDR1 SGDLS, CDR2 YYNGEE. The CDR3 loop reads CASRVMGGRSLFKQETQYF. The CDR3 DNA reads as TGTGCCAGCAGGGTGATGGGGGGACGAAGTCTCTTTAAACAAGAGACCCAGTACTTC.

V and J are TRBV12-1 and TRBJ2-3; no DNA check was done on the table's D call, TRBD2. TRBV12-1 is a pseudogene segment. This CDR3 comprises 17 residues. The CDR3 loop is CASSFTGGGGSTDTQYF. CDR3 sequence (DNA): TGTGCCAGCAGCTTTACGGGAGGGGGGGGAAGCACAGATACGCAGTATTTT.

The chain joins TRBV6-1 to TRBJ1-5; D might be TRBD1 (6 bases). Trimming left V 2 bases short and J 0 bases short, with 11 bases between. The CDR3 has 16 amino acids. CDR1 is MNHNS and CDR2 is SASEGT in the germline V gene. The CDR3 DNA follows: TGTGCCAGCAGTGAACTACAGGGTTATAGCAATCAGCCCCAGCATTTT. Its protein is CASSELQGYSNQPQHF.

The rearrangement uses TRBV4-1 and TRBJ1-2; 7 positions match TRBD1. This CDR3 is built from 17 residues. V trimming: 1 base; J trimming: 0 bases; junction bases outside the gene matches: 8. The germline V gene encodes CDR1 MGHRA and CDR2 YSYEKL. The CDR3 bases are TGCGCCAGCAGCCAAGCCCACAGGGGTACAGCTAACTATGGCTACACCTTC. Its translation: CASSQAHRGTANYGYTF.

The J gene is TRBJ1-3, the V gene TRBV5-4, with unresolved D. This CDR3 is built from 15 residues. The V end was cut by 0 bases, the J end by 8 bases, with 15 bases between. The germline CDR1 and CDR2 sequences are SGHNT and YYREEE (reference sequence). CDR3 sequence (DNA): TGTGCCAGCAGCTTGGATCGGTCTCGGATTGACACCATATATTTT. Translating gives CASSLDRSRIDTIYF. Looking up the rest from reference TRBV5-4 and TRBJ1-3 gives the full variable domain: ETGVTQSPTHLIKTRGQQVTLRCSSQSGHNTVSWYQQALGQGPQFIFQYYREEENGRGNFPPRFSGLQFPNYSSELNVNALELDDSALYLCASSLDRSRIDTIYFGEGSWLTVV.

The CDR3 nucleotides read TGTGCCAGCTCACCAATTACTACAGGGTCGGGGTCAAACACTGAAGCTTTCTTT. Protein: CASSPITTGSGSNTEAFF. The gene calls are TRBV18 and TRBJ1-1; possible D gene TRBD1, 6 bases. Germline lookup yields CDR1 KGHSH and CDR2 LQKENI. Trimming stripped 2 bases from V and 2 bases from J, with 21 bases between. The CDR3 length is 18 residues.

This clone was counted only a few times. CDR3 loop: CASSPSPIGTDTQYF. DNA of the CDR3: TGCGCCAGCAGCCCTTCGCCAATCGGCACAGATACGCAGTATTTT. This rearrangement joins TRBV5-1 to TRBJ2-3; no reliable D call. Trimming shortened V by 4 bases and J by 1 base, and 13 bases separated the two germline ends. Germline V lookup: CDR1 SGHRS, CDR2 YFSETQ. The CDR3 runs to 15 residues.

The chain recombines TRBV11-2 with TRBJ2-1; 8 bases line up with TRBD2. Unmatched junction bases numbered 6, after V lost 1 base and J lost 7 bases. This CDR3 contains 15 residues. Looked up from germline, CDR1 is SGHAT and CDR2 is FQNNGV. The CDR3 coding sequence is TGTGCCAGCAGCTTAGCGGGGGGGGTTTTAAATGAGCAGTTCTTC. Its translation is CASSLAGGVLNEQFF.

This chain joins TRBV4-1 and TRBJ2-6, with D maybe TRBD1 (5 bases). Trimming shortened V by 2 bases and J by 4 bases, and 9 bases separated the two germline ends. This CDR3 spans 15 amino acids. Germline CDR1 is MGHRA and CDR2 is YSYEKL. The CDR3 bases are TGCGCCAGCAGCCAATGGGGCTACGGGGCCAACGTCCTGACTTTC. Its protein is CASSQWGYGANVLTF.

The chain employs TRBV6-5 and TRBJ2-3; D remains unclear. The CDR3 runs 14 residues. The germline gives CDR1 MNHEY, CDR2 SVGAGI. The V gene lost 10 bases and the J gene lost 0 bases, with 14 bases spanning the gap. CDR3 region: CAIRTAPSTDTQYF. The DNA of the CDR3 is TGTGCCATCCGGACGGCCCCAAGCACAGATACGCAGTATTTT.

V gene TRBV15 combines with J gene TRBJ1-1; a possible D gene is TRBD1 (6 bases). CDR1 LNHNV and CDR2 YYDKDF come from the germline V gene (reference sequence). The germline V and J ends were trimmed by 5 bases and 1 base, with 11 bases remaining between them. The CDR3 sequence is 14 residues long. In nucleotides, the CDR3 is TGTGCCACCAGCCGGGACACGGGGAACACTGAAGCTTTCTTT. Its translation: CATSRDTGNTEAFF.

The J gene is TRBJ2-5, the V gene TRBV5-1, with D perhaps matching TRBD2 (6 bases). The CDR3 runs to 17 residues. Germline-derived CDR1 and CDR2 are SGHRS and YFSETQ. V lost 3 bases and J 2 bases, leaving 20 bases between the germline ends. CDR3: CASSSMKWEATQETQYF. CDR3 in DNA: TGCGCCAGCAGCTCAATGAAATGGGAGGCAACTCAAGAGACCCAGTACTTC.

This chain joins TRBV4-3 and TRBJ1-1, with 7 bases fitting TRBD1. In germline, CDR1 is LGHNA, CDR2 YSLEER. J gave up 1 base and V 1 base, and 3 bases lay outside the gene matches. The CDR3 runs to 15 residues. The CDR3 here is CASSQGDRENTEAFF. As DNA, the CDR3 is TGCGCCAGCAGCCAAGGGGACAGAGAGAACACTGAAGCTTTCTTT.

This clone was counted a single time. V is TRBV13 and J is TRBJ2-3; TRBD2 might be the D (6 bases). This CDR3 has 15 amino acids. The V end was cut by 7 bases, the J end by 3 bases, with 17 bases between. From germline, CDR1 is PRHDT and CDR2 FYEKMQ (reference sequence). The chain's CDR3 is CASNPTPSVTDTQYF. In nucleotides, the CDR3 is TGTGCCAGCAACCCTACCCCTAGCGTAACAGATACGCAGTATTTT.

The chain employs TRBV5-6 and TRBJ2-3; 8 positions agree with TRBD1. The CDR3 is made up of 17 amino acids. Germline assignment: CDR1 SGHDT and CDR2 YYEEEE. V was pared by 1 base and J by 4 bases, with 11 bases of the junction left unmatched. CDR3 nucleotides: TGTGCCAGCAGCTTGACCTCGACAGGGGCGTTCCCAGATACGCAGTATTTT. Translated, it gives CASSLTSTGAFPDTQYF. The variable domain in full, with the rest retrieved from reference TRBV5-6 and TRBJ2-3, is DAGVTQSPTHLIKTRGQQVTLRCSPKSGHDTVSWYQQALGQGPQFIFQYYEEEERQRGNFPDRFSGHQFPNYSSELNVNALLLGDSALYLCASSLTSTGAFPDTQYFGPGTRLTVL.

This clone was seen only once. The chain is built from TRBV6-1 and TRBJ1-6; D perhaps matches TRBD1 (6 bases). The ends were cut back, 2 bases at V and 9 bases at J, with 14 bases in the middle. CDR3 size: 15 residues. Germline loops: CDR1 MNHNS, CDR2 SASEGT. The CDR3 is CASSEQGPVISPLHF. The CDR3 DNA reads as TGTGCCAGCAGTGAACAGGGGCCGGTAATTTCACCCCTCCACTTT.

The chain carries TRBV4-1 and TRBJ2-1, with a weak D call TRBD2 (6 bases). Germline V gene sequence: CDR1 MGHRA, CDR2 YSYEKL. The CDR3 runs 16 residues. V was trimmed by 3 bases and J by 2 bases, leaving 14 bases between them. The chain's CDR3 is CASSQTPSAPYNEQFF. CDR3 DNA sequence: TGCGCCAGCAGCCAGACCCCTAGCGCGCCCTACAATGAGCAGTTCTTC.

The V gene is TRBV2, the J gene TRBJ1-2; D not resolved. The V end lost 3 bases, the J end lost 8 bases, and 10 bases lay between the germline ends. Germline CDR1 is SNHLY and CDR2 is FYNNEI. The CDR3 is 12 residues long. The CDR3 sequence: CASSEVRVGYTF. The CDR3 nucleotides are TGTGCCAGCAGTGAGGTGCGGGTCGGCTACACCTTC. Filled out from reference TRBV2 and TRBJ1-2, the complete variable domain reads EPEVTQTPSHQVTQMGQEVILRCVPISNHLYFYWYRQILGQKVEFLVSFYNNEISEKSEIFDDQFSVERPDGSNFTLKIRSTKLEDSAMYFCASSEVRVGYTFGSGTRLTVV.

The rearrangement uses TRBV4-3 and TRBJ1-6, with 8 nucleotides matching TRBD1. V lost 0 bases, J lost 6 bases, and 1 base stayed unmatched. This CDR3 spans 15 amino acids. Germline V gives CDR1 LGHNA, CDR2 YSLEER. CDR3 nucleotides: TGCGCCAGCAGCCAAGACAGGGGGCGTAATTCACCCCTCCACTTT. As protein: CASSQDRGRNSPLHF.

The chain links TRBV30 to TRBJ2-4; a possible D gene is TRBD2 (6 bases). Germline-derived CDR1 and CDR2 are GTSNPN and SVGIG (reference sequence). Trimming shortened V by 4 bases and J by 1 base, and 14 bases separated the two germline ends. This CDR3 region has 15 residues. This CDR3 is CAWTPRRGAKNIQYF. DNA for the CDR3: TGTGCCTGGACCCCACGCCGGGGGGCCAAAAACATTCAGTACTTC.

The CDR3 reads CASTPGTRSYEQYF. CDR3 coding DNA: TGTGCCAGCACCCCCGGGACTAGATCGTACGAGCAGTACTTC. The chain carries TRBV28 and TRBJ2-7; TRBD2 agrees at 8 bases. The length of the CDR3 is 14 residues. Germline V gene data show CDR1 as MDHEN and CDR2 as SYDVKM. V was pared by 7 bases and J by 4 bases, with 9 bases of the junction left unmatched.

The chain combines TRBV3-1 (or the pseudogene TRBV3-2) with TRBJ1-6; no clear D. V dropped 0 bases and J dropped 4 bases, with 13 bases sitting between them. The germline V gene encodes CDR1 LGHDT and CDR2 YNNKEL (reference sequence). The length of the CDR3 is 17 residues. The DNA for the CDR3 is TGTGCCAGCAGCCAAGATGGGCAGCCAACATATAATTCACCCCTCCACTTT. Encoded protein: CASSQDGQPTYNSPLHF.

The V gene is TRBV6-1, the J gene TRBJ1-2; D not certain. The CDR3 is made up of 13 amino acids. The V end lost 3 bases, the J end lost 4 bases, and 9 bases lay between the germline ends. CDR1 is MNHNS, CDR2 SASEGT, per germline. The CDR3 bases are TGTGCCAGCAGTGACACAAACAGCTATGGCTACACCTTC. Translation gives CASSDTNSYGYTF.